In its sample, the clone carrying this TCR beta chain was seen many times. What it recognizes is unknown. The data are from a study of breast tumors, draining lymph nodes, adjacent tissues. Study results and limitations: Luminal-like breast cancer showed significantly greater tumor-nontumor repertoire similarity than basal-like breast cancer did.

This CDR3 has 17 residues. V lost 2 bases, J lost 8 bases, and 13 bases stayed unmatched. The V gene's germline CDR1 is SGHDT and CDR2 YYEEEE. From the multiplex PCR reads, TCRdb called clonotypes with MiXCR, one entry per CDR3 protein. The sample carries about 13,000 distinct CDR3 sequences, 45% to 50% recorded once. The chain employs TRBV5-6 and TRBJ1-6; 7 bases are shared with TRBD1. Sequenced sample: tumor-adjacent breast tissue. This sequence originates from a female donor with breast cancer. Some clones in this sample may be carry-over from other donors' samples. The CDR3 loop reads CASSLHRGTAIYSPLHF. The DNA for the CDR3 is TGTGCCAGCAGCTTACACCGCGGGACAGCCATTTATTCACCCCTCCACTTT.